A single sample is the source of the 27 T cell receptor beta chains below, sequenced in a study of T cell responses to AZD1222 COVID-19 vaccine. Measured with immunoSEQ multiplex PCR; TCRdb has only the in-frame clones, and not every one. The data contain about 84,000 clones, 87% of them singletons. The material was peripheral blood, obtained on day 0 of AZD1222 vaccination. These TCRs come from an adult in good health.

The chain employs TRBV7-2 and TRBJ1-2, with a weak D call TRBD1 (6 bases). There are 15 residues in the CDR3. Germline-derived CDR1 and CDR2 are SGHTA and FQGNSA. V was clipped by 1 base and J by 0 bases, with 9 bases between them. CDR3 sequence: CASSLGTVSNYGYTF. The CDR3 DNA reads TGTGCCAGCAGCTTAGGGACAGTATCTAACTATGGCTACACCTTC.

Only one count was recorded for this clone. The chain joins TRBV19 to TRBJ2-1; TRBD2 matches 15 bases. The CDR3 extends over 20 amino acids. Germline values: CDR1 LNHDA, CDR2 SQIVND (reference sequence). V dropped 5 bases and J dropped 0; count of bases not matched to a gene: 11. In DNA form, the CDR3 reads TGTGCCAGTAGTCTGTCGGTGGGACTAGCGGGGGGAAGCTCCTACAATGAGCAGTTCTTC. The encoded protein is CASSLSVGLAGGSSYNEQFF.

The chain recombines TRBV27 with TRBJ2-2; the D gene is possibly TRBD1 (6 bases). The CDR3 has 14 residues. Germline V gene lookup returns CDR1 MNHEY and CDR2 SMNVEV (reference sequence). V lost 6 bases, J lost 3 bases, and 11 bases lay in between. The CDR3 DNA is TGTGCCAGCAGAACCAGGGGCTACACCGGGGAGCTGTTTTTT. Its protein product is CASRTRGYTGELFF.

The V and J genes are TRBV15 and TRBJ1-2; D is unclear. V shed 3 bases and J shed 8 bases, with 13 bases lying between them. The CDR3 runs to 13 residues. The germline V gene has CDR1 LNHNV and CDR2 YYDKDF (reference sequence). CDR3 protein: CATSSRWADGYTF. CDR3 coding DNA: TGTGCCACCAGCAGCCGATGGGCGGACGGCTACACCTTC.

This clone has only one observation. The rearrangement uses TRBV7-3 and TRBJ2-3, with TRBD1 as a possible D gene (6 bases). Germline V gene sequence: CDR1 SGHTA, CDR2 FQGTGA. V lost 0 bases and J lost 2, with 18 bases in between. This CDR3 is 18 amino acids long. The CDR3 bases are TGTGCCAGCAGCTTAACCCGCACAGGGTCTAGGTCCACAGATACGCAGTATTTT. It is translated as CASSLTRTGSRSTDTQYF.

The CDR3 region is CASSDAPSRGMNTEAFF. The CDR3 coding sequence is TGTGCCAGCAGTGACGCCCCCTCCAGGGGTATGAACACTGAAGCTTTCTTT. The V call is TRBV6-1, the J call TRBJ1-1; a possible D gene is TRBD1 (6 bases). Trimming removed 3 bases at V and 0 bases at J, with 17 bases between. CDR3 length: 17 amino acids. CDR1 MNHNS and CDR2 SASEGT come from the germline V gene.

CDR3 DNA: TGTGCCAGCTCACCACCGGGACAGGGTAGCGGTTCACCCCTCCACTTT. Its translation: CASSPPGQGSGSPLHF. V is TRBV18 and J is TRBJ1-6, with 9 bases fitting TRBD1. With 0 bases clipped from V and 9 bases from J, the junction kept 6 bases outside the gene matches. The CDR3 is 16 amino acids. Germline V gene sequence: CDR1 KGHSH, CDR2 LQKENI.

The V gene is TRBV4-1, the J gene TRBJ1-2, with D perhaps matching TRBD1 (5 bases). V shed 3 bases and J shed 2 bases, with 25 bases lying between them. The length of the CDR3 is 19 residues. Germline values: CDR1 MGHRA, CDR2 YSYEKL. CDR3 sequence reads: CASSQAGLQALRGNYGYTF. CDR3 nucleotide sequence: TGCGCCAGCAGCCAGGCAGGTCTACAGGCCCTACGAGGGAACTATGGCTACACCTTC.

The chain employs TRBV9 and TRBJ2-2; unclear D gene. The germline V gene encodes CDR1 SGDLS and CDR2 YYNGEE. The V gene lost 0 bases and the J gene lost 1 base, with 4 bases spanning the gap. This CDR3 spans 14 amino acids. The CDR3 sequence is CASSVAMNTGELFF. DNA for the CDR3: TGTGCCAGCAGCGTAGCCATGAACACCGGGGAGCTGTTTTTT. Full variable domain (outside the CDR3, taken from reference TRBV9 and TRBJ2-2): DSGVTQTPKHLITATGQRVTLRCSPRSGDLSVYWYQQSLDQGLQFLIQYYNGEERAKGNILERFSAQQFPDLHSELNLSSLELGDSALYFCASSVAMNTGELFFGEGSRLTVL.

The V gene is TRBV10-3, the J gene TRBJ2-7, with TRBD2 matching 10 bases. Germline CDR1 reads ENHRY; CDR2 reads SYGVKD. The CDR3 length is 15 residues. V shed 3 bases and J 0 bases; nucleotides not matched to a gene: 2. CDR3: CAISDPSGGSYEQYF. The CDR3 DNA reads as TGTGCCATCAGTGACCCTAGCGGGGGCTCCTACGAGCAGTACTTC.

The chain employs TRBV14 and TRBJ1-1; 7 nucleotides agree with TRBD1. Germline V gene data show CDR1 as SGHDN and CDR2 as FVKESK. The length of the CDR3 is 12 residues. After removal of 6 bases from V and 11 bases from J, the junction contained 9 bases not matched to a gene. CDR3 coding DNA: TGTGCCAGCAGGGTGACAGGGTCTGCGGCTTTCTTT. It yields the protein CASRVTGSAAFF. The full variable domain, completed using reference TRBV14 and TRBJ1-1, is EAGVTQFPSHSVIEKGQTVTLRCDPISGHDNLYWYRRVMGKEIKFLLHFVKESKQDESGMPNNRFLAERTGGTYSTLKVQPAELEDSGVYFCASRVTGSAAFFGQGTRLTVV.

J is TRBJ1-2 and V is TRBV6-5; D is unclear. The CDR3 consists of 13 residues. The V end lost 11 bases, the J end lost 0 bases, and 13 bases lay between the germline ends. From germline, CDR1 is MNHEY and CDR2 SVGAGI. CDR3 DNA sequence: TGTGCCTCAATGGACGGAGCTAACTATGGCTACACCTTC. Protein: CASMDGANYGYTF.

This clone has just a few counts. The chain uses TRBV11-3 and TRBJ2-1; perhaps TRBD2 as D (6 bases). The length of the CDR3 is 15 residues. Germline V gene sequence: CDR1 SGHNT, CDR2 YENEEA. V was shortened by 1 base and J by 4 bases, with 11 bases between the two germline ends. CDR3 residues: CASSLGASAYNEQFF. The DNA of the CDR3 is TGTGCCAGCAGCTTAGGGGCTAGCGCATACAATGAGCAGTTCTTC.

The count of this clone is one. The chain uses TRBV5-5 and TRBJ1-1; D is unresolved. The CDR3 has 13 amino acids. Germline loops: CDR1 SGHKS, CDR2 YYEKEE (reference sequence). Trimming removed 3 bases at V and 6 bases at J, with 12 bases between. The CDR3 region is CASSSLVGAEAFF. As DNA, the CDR3 is TGTGCCAGCAGCTCCCTCGTCGGGGCTGAAGCTTTCTTT.

This chain joins TRBV5-6 and TRBJ1-6; D is unresolved. This CDR3 comprises 13 residues. Germline loops: CDR1 SGHDT, CDR2 YYEEEE. The ends were cut back, 4 bases at V and 10 bases at J, with 12 bases in the middle. CDR3 sequence reads: CASSLGSGSPLHF. The DNA for the CDR3 is TGTGCCAGCAGCCTGGGAAGTGGGTCACCCCTCCACTTT.

The genes are TRBV10-3 and TRBJ2-1; 7 nucleotides align to TRBD2. Germline V gene data show CDR1 as ENHRY and CDR2 as SYGVKD. The junction had 1 base not matched to a gene; V was cut back by 4 bases and J by 4 bases. This CDR3 is 13 amino acids long. In DNA, the CDR3 is TGTGCCATCAGTGGGGAGGGGTACAATGAGCAGTTCTTC. Translation gives CAISGEGYNEQFF.

The table lists this clone with a count of one. This sequence joins TRBV5-1 and TRBJ1-1, with D hard to call. Germline V CDR1 and CDR2: SGHRS, YFSETQ. Trimming left V 0 bases short and J 5 bases short, with 11 bases between. CDR3 length: 14 amino acids. The CDR3 sequence is CASSLGPVGTEAFF. The CDR3 DNA follows: TGCGCCAGCAGCTTGGGTCCCGTGGGAACTGAAGCTTTCTTT.

The chain couples TRBV7-2 to TRBJ1-1; D uncertain. There are 13 residues in the CDR3. Trimming took off 3 bases at V and 11 bases at J, with 16 bases between the two ends. Germline V CDR1 and CDR2: SGHTA, FQGNSA. This CDR3 reads CASSFSSGPDAFF. CDR3 nucleotide sequence: TGTGCCAGCAGCTTTTCCTCAGGCCCGGACGCTTTCTTT.

The chain employs TRBV18 and TRBJ1-5; D is ambiguous. This CDR3 contains 15 residues. V lost 4 bases and J 0 bases, leaving 10 bases between the germline ends. In germline, CDR1 is KGHSH, CDR2 LQKENI. DNA for the CDR3: TGTGCCAGCTCACTAAGGACGGCTAGCAATCAGCCCCAGCATTTT. Translation: CASSLRTASNQPQHF.

The J gene is TRBJ2-3, the V gene TRBV7-3; 7 bases match TRBD2. CDR3 length: 18 residues. Germline-derived CDR1 and CDR2 are SGHTA and FQGTGA. The J segment lost 2 bases and the V segment lost 0 bases, leaving 11 bases of the junction unmatched. The CDR3 DNA reads as TGTGCCAGCAGCTTAACCGCTTCGGCTAGCGGAGCCACAGATACGCAGTATTTT. This translates into CASSLTASASGATDTQYF.

This chain joins TRBV19 and TRBJ1-5, with 7 bases identical to TRBD1. V shed 8 bases, J shed 1 base, and the junction held 5 bases outside the gene matches. The CDR3 extends over 14 amino acids. Germline V gene lookup returns CDR1 LNHDA and CDR2 SQIVND (reference sequence). This CDR3 reads CASYGTASNQPQHF. The CDR3 DNA sequence: TGTGCCAGTTACGGGACAGCGAGCAATCAGCCCCAGCATTTT.

The J gene is TRBJ1-6, the V gene TRBV28; unclear D gene. From germline, CDR1 is MDHEN and CDR2 SYDVKM. The CDR3 runs 12 residues. Trimming took off 7 bases at V and 7 bases at J, with 8 bases between the two ends. The CDR3: CASNAPNSPLHF. Written as DNA, the CDR3 is TGTGCCAGCAACGCCCCCAATTCACCCCTCCACTTT. The full variable domain, with the rest looked up from reference TRBV28 and TRBJ1-6, is DVKVTQSSRYLVKRTGEKVFLECVQDMDHENMFWYRQDPGLGLRLIYFSYDVKMKEKGDIPEGYSVSREKKERFSLILESASTNQTSMYLCASNAPNSPLHFGNGTRLTVT.

J is TRBJ1-2 and V is TRBV14; 8 bases are a match to TRBD1. CDR3 length: 15 amino acids. Trimming cost V 0 bases and J 7 bases; bases outside gene matches: 7. Germline loops: CDR1 SGHDN, CDR2 FVKESK. The CDR3 nucleotides are TGTGCCAGCAGCCAAGACCAGGGGGCCGTGGCTGGCTACACCTTC. Encoded protein: CASSQDQGAVAGYTF.

This chain joins TRBV6-2 or TRBV6-3 and TRBJ2-7; 7 bases map to TRBD2. Per the germline V gene, CDR1 is MNHEY and CDR2 is SVGEGT. The CDR3 sequence is 12 residues long. V lost 2 bases to trimming and J lost 6 bases; unmatched junction nucleotides: 1. The CDR3 nucleotides are TGTGCCAGCAGTTACCCTAGCGGCGAGCAGTACTTC. Translating gives CASSYPSGEQYF.

CDR3 DNA sequence: TGTGCCAGCAGCTTAAATCAAGAGACCCAGTACTTC. Encoded protein: CASSLNQETQYF. V and J are TRBV7-6 and TRBJ2-5; D unresolved. Deletions cut 2 bases from V and 2 bases from J, with 3 bases between. CDR3 size: 12 residues. CDR1 and CDR2 from the germline V gene are SGHVS and FNYEAQ.

J is TRBJ1-5 and V is TRBV2; 7 bases fit TRBD1. Germline lookup yields CDR1 SNHLY and CDR2 FYNNEI. V trimming: 7 bases; J trimming: 0 bases; junction bases outside the gene matches: 6. CDR3 size: 15 residues. The CDR3 reads CASNNRGLSNQPQHF. For the CDR3, the DNA is TGTGCCAGCAATAACAGGGGCCTTAGCAATCAGCCCCAGCATTTT.

The CDR3 spells CASRGTGGHYGYTF. In DNA, the CDR3 is TGTGCCAGCAGGGGAACAGGGGGGCACTATGGCTACACCTTC. The chain recombines TRBV28 with TRBJ1-2; 8 positions agree with TRBD1. This CDR3 is built from 14 residues. V shed 6 bases, J shed 3 bases, and the junction held 6 bases outside the gene matches. Germline V gives CDR1 MDHEN, CDR2 SYDVKM.